This record covers a single T cell receptor (beta chain). The sample is drawn from a study of T cell changes during pregnancy in multiple sclerosis. The CDR3 consists of 17 residues. The V gene's germline CDR1 is SGHVS and CDR2 FNYEAQ. Trimming cost V 1 base and J 0 bases; bases outside gene matches: 4. TCRdb keeps only in-frame clones here, not all; method: immunoSEQ multiplex PCR. The data contain tens of thousands of clones, around 94% of them seen just once; the ten biggest clones take up under 3%. The source was CD8+ T cells from peripheral blood mononuclear cells, collected after pregnancy. This clonotype was sampled from a female donor with multiple sclerosis, enrolled in a pregnancy study. The V and J genes are TRBV7-6 and TRBJ2-5; 11 positions match TRBD2. In nucleotides, the CDR3 is TGTGCCAGCAGCTTAGGGACTAGCGGGCCCAACCAAGAGACCCAGTACTTC. Encoded protein: CASSLGTSGPNQETQYF.